The 7 T cell receptor beta chains below were found in one sample sequenced in a study of HIV-infected patients and healthy controls. Reverse transcription used 450 to 550 ng RNA and constant-region primers for alpha and beta. Separate chain-specific third strand synthesis with multiplexing indices produced the alpha and beta libraries. Each CDR3 protein is one row after TCRdb ran MiXCR on the 5' RACE reads. Among just over 15,000 distinct CDR3 sequences listed, roughly 7.6% were seen once. The repertoire came from unfractionated whole blood and reflected all unsorted peripheral T cells. The sample taken for sequencing was blood. The receptor source for this set is an adult in good health.

This clonotype was seen ten or more times. The V gene is TRBV7-2, the J gene TRBJ1-3; 9 positions match TRBD1. V gave up 2 bases and J gave up 3 bases; unmatched junction bases: 5. Germline loops: CDR1 SGHTA, CDR2 FQGNSA. CDR3 length equals 16 residues. In DNA, the CDR3 is TGTGCCAGCAGCTTAATGGGGACAGGGAGTGGAAACACCATATATTTT. It specifies CASSLMGTGSGNTIYF.

At least ten counts were recorded for this clonotype. The chain recombines TRBV6-1 with TRBJ2-1, with D perhaps matching TRBD1 (6 bases). The CDR3 length is 19 residues. Germline CDR1 MNHNS, CDR2 SASEGT. Trimming cost V 0 bases and J 5 bases, with 23 bases left between them. CDR3 amino acids: CASSEAHTHDRFGDNEQFF. The CDR3 DNA reads as TGTGCCAGCAGTGAAGCCCATACCCACGACAGGTTTGGCGACAATGAGCAGTTCTTC.

This clonotype has at least ten counts. This sequence joins TRBV4-3 and TRBJ1-2; TRBD1 agrees at 8 bases. The CDR3 contains 14 residues. CDR1 and CDR2 (germline): LGHNA, YSLEER. Trimming at V came to 5 bases and at J to 6 bases, leaving 8 bases not matched to a gene. CDR3 in DNA: TGCGCCAGCAGCAACGGACAGGGAGGGAATGGCTACACCTTC. Encoded protein: CASSNGQGGNGYTF.

The table lists this clonotype with many counts. In nucleotides, the CDR3 is TGTGCCAGCAGCTTAGCTGGGACAGGCGGTGATGCTAACTATGGCTACACCTTC. It yields the protein CASSLAGTGGDANYGYTF. This rearrangement joins TRBV7-8 to TRBJ1-2, with TRBD1 identical over 8 bases. The CDR3 sequence is 18 residues long. CDR1 is SGHVS, CDR2 FQNEAQ, per germline. The trim removed 0 bases at V and 0 bases at J, leaving 9 bases unmatched. The variable domain in full, completed from reference TRBV7-8 and TRBJ1-2, reads GAGVSQSPRYKVAKRGQDVALRCDPISGHVSLFWYQQALGQGPEFLTYFQNEAQLDKSGLPSDRFFAERPEGSVSTLKIQRTQQEDSAVYLCASSLAGTGGDANYGYTFGSGTRLTVV.

The rearrangement uses TRBV7-9 and TRBJ2-1; D gene ambiguous. The CDR3 runs to 14 residues. CDR1 and CDR2 from the germline V gene are SEHNR and FQNEAQ (reference sequence). Trimming removed 1 base at V and 4 bases at J, with 8 bases between. For the CDR3, the DNA is TGTGCCAGCAGCTTAGGTCTAGATTACAATGAGCAGTTCTTC. Translating it yields CASSLGLDYNEQFF. Filled out from reference TRBV7-9 and TRBJ2-1, the complete variable domain reads DTGVSQNPRHKITKRGQNVTFRCDPISEHNRLYWYRQTLGQGPEFLTYFQNEAQLEKSRLLSDRFSAERPKGSFSTLEIQRTEQGDSAMYLCASSLGLDYNEQFFGPGTRLTVL.

At least ten counts were recorded for this clonotype. The chain recombines TRBV5-5 with TRBJ2-7; D possibly corresponds to TRBD2 (5 bases). V was shortened by 5 bases and J by 7 bases, with 22 bases between the two germline ends. The CDR3 loop spans 15 amino acids. Germline assignment: CDR1 SGHKS and CDR2 YYEKEE (reference sequence). CDR3 amino acids: CASSREPGTRDEQYF. In DNA, the CDR3 is TGTGCCAGCAGTCGAGAACCGGGTACACGGGATGAGCAGTACTTC.

This clonotype was seen many times. The rearrangement uses TRBV6-4 and TRBJ2-2; no clear D gene. V dropped 5 bases and J dropped 1 base, with 8 bases sitting between them. There are 14 residues in the CDR3. CDR1 and CDR2 (germline): MRHNA, SNTAGT. The CDR3 loop is CASSLSGNTGELFF. The DNA of the CDR3 is TGTGCCAGCAGTTTGTCAGGGAACACCGGGGAGCTGTTTTTT.